Below, one TCR beta chain is given with its context. Its antigen is not identified. The germline CDR1 and CDR2 sequences are LNHDA and SQIVND (reference sequence). The ends were cut back, 5 bases at V and 0 bases at J, with 11 bases in the middle. The CDR3 length is 15 residues. The data derive from a study of cytomegalovirus exposure and HLA in healthy donors. PCR employed 60 Vbeta and 13 Jbeta primers. Method: immunoSEQ multiplex PCR; TCRdb's copy keeps in-frame clones and lacks some. The sample has over 100,000 clones; approximately 78% are singletons. Whole-study results and caveats: There were a few CMV-associated chains whose specificity for CMV antigens was confirmed in vitro. In a later analysis, CMV-associated beta chains were mostly HLA-associated, it appeared. A few V segments could not be told apart, such as TRBV6-2 and TRBV6-3, and were left out.

Sequencing was carried out using PBMCs. The sequence derives from a woman aged 45-59 years in good health and CMV-seropositive. This chain uses TRBV19 with TRBJ2-1; TRBD2 might be the D (6 bases). The CDR3 coding sequence is TGTGCCAGTAGTGGGACTTTGAGCTCCTACAATGAGCAGTTCTTC. Amino acids: CASSGTLSSYNEQFF.